Listed below are T cell receptor beta chains from one sample, sequenced in a study of graft-versus-host responses after intestinal transplantation. Clones were read by immunoSEQ multiplex PCR, and TCRdb kept only the in-frame ones, dropping some. The table lists about 47,000 clones, 95% of them singletons. The antigens these receptors bind are not known. The sample in question was unstimulated CD8+ T cells sorted from spleen or lymph node cells, obtained before transplant. The receptors were gathered from a human donor who was the organ donor for an intestinal transplant. Each CDR3 is given with its conserved first and last residue. A D gene is named only where the DNA matches it firmly. Part of the rows lack a size; the others show once, few, many or a class for expanded clones.

>TRBJ1-2|TRBV7-9|NA|NA
CASSPDPTGGQYGYTF
TGTGCCAGCAGCCCCGACCCGACAGGAGGCCAATATGGCTACACCTTC
>TRBJ1-1|TRBV5-1|TRBD1|NA
CASSWTGADTEAFF
TGCGCCAGCAGCTGGACAGGGGCTGACACTGAAGCTTTCTTT
>TRBJ2-7|TRBV19|NA|NA
CASSPGDYEQYF
TGTGCCAGTAGTCCCGGGGACTACGAGCAGTACTTC
>TRBJ2-5|TRBV4-2|NA|NA
CASSQGSRETQYF
TGTGCCAGCAGCCAAGGCTCGAGAGAGACCCAGTACTTC
>TRBJ2-7|TRBV5-6|NA|NA
CASSFSRDKVPVDEQYF
TGTGCCAGCAGCTTTTCCCGGGACAAGGTTCCCGTGGACGAGCAGTACTTC
>TRBJ1-5|TRBV27|NA|NA
CASSSYTRFAGNRPQHF
TGTGCCAGCAGTTCGTACACGCGATTTGCGGGCAATCGGCCCCAGCATTTT
>TRBJ1-5|TRBV23-1|NA|NA
CATKRGYQPQHF
TGCGCCACCAAAAGGGGGTATCAGCCCCAGCATTTT
>TRBJ2-3|TRBV4-3|NA|once
CASSQDMVSTDTQYF
TGCGCCAGCAGCCAAGATATGGTTAGCACAGATACGCAGTATTTT
>TRBJ2-7|TRBV5-6|NA|few
CASSAGGGLYSYEQYF
TGTGCCAGCAGCGCCGGTGGGGGGCTTTATTCCTACGAGCAGTACTTC
>TRBJ2-4|TRBV27|NA|NA
CASSSRVGLAKNIQYF
TGTGCCAGCAGTAGCCGTGTCGGACTAGCCAAAAACATTCAGTACTTC
>TRBJ2-3|TRBV30|NA|NA
CAWSEGNDTQYF
TGTGCCTGGAGTGAGGGTAATGATACGCAGTATTTT
>TRBJ2-7|TRBV6-4|NA|NA
CASSDSRGAGYEQYF
TGTGCCAGCAGTGACTCGAGGGGGGCAGGTTACGAGCAGTACTTC
>TRBJ2-3|TRBV15|TRBD2|NA
CATNVRLAADTQYF
TGTGCCACCAACGTCCGACTAGCTGCAGATACGCAGTATTTT
>TRBJ1-6|TRBV5-5|NA|NA
CASSLIQGLNWTLHF
TGTGCCAGCAGCTTGATACAGGGCCTCAATTGGACCCTCCACTTT
>TRBJ2-5|TRBV27|TRBD1|NA
CASKRTGWETQYF
TGTGCCAGCAAACGGACAGGTTGGGAGACCCAGTACTTC
>TRBJ2-1|TRBV19|NA|NA
CASSHLADEQFF
TGTGCCAGCTCCCATTTAGCCGATGAGCAGTTCTTC
>TRBJ2-7|TRBV6-6|TRBD1|once
CASSSYSTGPKEQYF
TGTGCCAGCAGTTCCTATTCGACAGGGCCGAAAGAGCAGTACTTC
>TRBJ2-7|TRBV27|NA|NA
CASSPSAAYEQYF
TGTGCCAGCAGTCCATCTGCGGCCTACGAGCAGTACTTC
>TRBJ1-5|TRBV19|TRBD1|NA
CASSFTVDRGNQPQHF
TGTGCCAGTAGTTTCACCGTGGACAGGGGCAATCAGCCCCAGCATTTT
>TRBJ1-4|TRBV9|NA|NA
CASSVAGTPNEKLFF
TGTGCCAGCAGCGTAGCGGGGACACCTAATGAAAAACTGTTTTTT
>TRBJ1-2|TRBV28|NA|NA
CAGSLPGPGYTF
TGTGCCGGCAGTTTACCAGGGCCTGGCTACACCTTC
>TRBJ2-1|TRBV28|NA|once
CASKWYNEQFF
TGTGCCAGCAAGTGGTACAATGAGCAGTTCTTC
>TRBJ2-5|TRBV11-2|NA|NA
CASSLYEGTSLDETQYF
TGTGCCAGCAGCTTATACGAGGGGACGTCCCTGGATGAGACCCAGTACTTC
>TRBJ2-1|TRBV7-6|NA|NA
CASSSSPGESNEQFF
TGTGCCAGCAGCTCAAGCCCGGGGGAGAGCAATGAGCAGTTCTTC
>TRBJ2-7|TRBV12-5|TRBD1|NA
CASGFDRDRVYF
TGTGCTAGTGGTTTTGACCGGGACAGGGTGTACTTC
>TRBJ2-7|TRBV30|NA|NA
CAWTMGYGYEQYF
TGTGCCTGGACGATGGGATACGGCTACGAGCAGTACTTC
>TRBJ1-6|TRBV13|TRBD1|NA
CASSLGGQGHSPLHF
TGTGCCAGCAGCTTAGGAGGACAGGGCCATTCACCCCTCCACTTT
>TRBJ1-5|TRBV28|NA|NA
CASSATGRVNQPQHF
TGTGCCAGCAGCGCCACGGGACGGGTCAATCAGCCCCAGCATTTT
>TRBJ1-5|TRBV27|TRBD1|NA
CASSYRGFNQPQHF
TGTGCCAGCAGTTACAGGGGATTCAATCAGCCCCAGCATTTT
>TRBJ2-7|TRBV4-3|TRBD1|NA
CASSQDGQGGTYEQYF
TGCGCCAGCAGCCAGGATGGACAGGGCGGAACCTACGAGCAGTACTTC
>TRBJ1-1|TRBV30|TRBD1|NA
CAWTRQGADTEAFF
TGTGCCTGGACTCGTCAGGGGGCAGACACTGAAGCTTTCTTT
>TRBJ1-4|TRBV28|NA|few
CASSLLGDNEKLFF
TGTGCCAGCAGTTTATTGGGGGATAATGAAAAACTGTTTTTT
>TRBJ1-3|TRBV4-1|NA|few
CASSQVSGNTIYF
TGCGCCAGCAGCCAAGTCTCCGGAAACACCATATATTTT
>TRBJ1-2|TRBV4-3|TRBD1|NA
CASSQDGWAGGGYTF
TGCGCCAGCAGCCAAGATGGTTGGGCAGGGGGAGGCTACACCTTC
>TRBJ2-7|TRBV6-4|TRBD2|NA
CASSDSMGGGCPTDSHF
TGTGCCAGCAGTGACTCGATGGGCGGGGGGTGCCCCACCGACTCGCACTTC
>TRBJ2-5|TRBV7-9|NA|once
CASSDLDRPFAETQYF
TGTGCCAGCAGCGACCTGGACAGACCGTTTGCGGAGACCCAGTACTTC
>TRBJ2-6|TRBV9|NA|NA
CASSAPLRDLAGANVLTF
TGTGCCAGCAGCGCCCCCCTCAGGGACCTGGCAGGGGCCAACGTCCTGACTTTC
>TRBJ1-6|TRBV28|NA|NA
CASSQTVSSYNSPLHF
TGTGCCAGCAGTCAGACGGTTAGCTCCTATAATTCACCCCTCCACTTT
>TRBJ2-7|TRBV27|NA|NA
CASSLLVPGGTYEQYF
TGTGCCAGCAGTTTATTAGTGCCGGGGGGCACCTACGAGCAGTACTTC
>TRBJ1-1|TRBV28|TRBD1|NA
CATSPVGTGWNTEAFF
TGTGCCACCTCTCCGGTGGGGACAGGGTGGAACACTGAAGCTTTCTTT
>TRBJ2-5|TRBV2|TRBD2|once
CASSRTSGGTQETQYF
TGTGCCAGCAGTCGAACTAGCGGGGGGACCCAAGAGACCCAGTACTTC